This is a list of T cell receptor beta chains from one sample in a study of blood T cell repertoires in COVID-19. Only in-frame clones appear in the TCRdb table, and some are missing; sequencing was by immunoSEQ multiplex PCR. The table shows roughly 500,000 clones, with around nine tenths occurring only once. The sequenced sample consisted of PBMCs or T cells enriched from blood (not recorded which). All receptors come from a woman aged 35 to 49 who had recovered from COVID-19. CDR3s include the opening cysteine and the closing phenylalanine or tryptophan. The D gene is left open where the match is weak. Clone size, where shown, is once, few, many, or a class for clones that have expanded.

-	TRBV14	TRBJ1-1	-	TGTGCCAGCAGCCAAGATATGGGCAGTGAAGCTTTCTTT	CASSQDMGSEAFF
-	TRBV9	TRBJ2-7	-	TGTGCCAGCAGCGCGTCGGGGGTTTACGAGCAGTACTTC	CASSASGVYEQYF
-	TRBV7-9	TRBJ1-2	-	TGTGCCAGCAGCCAGCCCAAGGGGGAGTCCGACCTATCCTATGGCTACACCTTC	CASSQPKGESDLSYGYTF
-	TRBV10-3	TRBJ1-3	-	TGTGCCATCAGTGAGTCAGTGGCAGCTGGAAACACCATATATTTT	CAISESVAAGNTIYF
-	TRBV5-1	TRBJ1-4	-	TGCGCCAGCAGCACAGGACGGCCGGCAGCTAATGAAAAACTGTTTTTT	CASSTGRPAANEKLFF
-	TRBV19	TRBJ1-1	-	TGTGCCAGTAGTACCCGACAGACTGAAGCTTTCTTT	CASSTRQTEAFF
-	TRBV6-4	TRBJ2-2	TRBD2	TGTGCCAGCAGTCCTTTAGCGGGTCCGAACACCGGGGAGCTGTTTTTT	CASSPLAGPNTGELFF
-	TRBV27	TRBJ2-7	-	TGTGCCAGCCAACGTAGGGGGTGGCCCGAGCAGTACTTC	CASQRRGWPEQYF
-	TRBV18	TRBJ1-3	-	TGTGCCAGCTCACCAAACCAGGGTCAAAACACCATATATTTT	CASSPNQGQNTIYF
-	TRBV7-9	TRBJ1-3	-	TGTGCCAGCAGCTTAGCGTCAGGGGTTTCCTCCACCATATATTTT	CASSLASGVSSTIYF
-	TRBV7-2	TRBJ1-1	-	TGTGCCAGCAGCTTAGGGTCGGTCACTGAAGCTTTCTTT	CASSLGSVTEAFF
-	TRBV5-5	TRBJ2-5	TRBD1	TGTGCCAGCAGTCTCTCAGGACAGGGAGAGACCCAGTACTTC	CASSLSGQGETQYF
-	TRBV14	TRBJ2-3	TRBD2	TGTGCCAGCAGCCCATTTTGGGGGGGTGCGGGGGCAGATACGCAGTATTTT	CASSPFWGGAGADTQYF
-	TRBV27	TRBJ2-2	-	TGTGCCAGCAGTTTAGGGAGGGGGAGCACCGGGGAGCTGTTTTTT	CASSLGRGSTGELFF
-	TRBV19	TRBJ1-1	-	TGTGCCAGTTCCGACAGAGGGAACACTGAAGCTTTCTTT	CASSDRGNTEAFF
-	TRBV5-1	TRBJ2-1	TRBD2	TGCGCCAGCAGCTTCCGCGGGAGTGACAATGAGCAGTTCTTC	CASSFRGSDNEQFF
-	TRBV9	TRBJ2-2	TRBD2	TGTGCCAGCAGCGTAGCTAGCGGACACACCGGGGAGCTGTTTTTT	CASSVASGHTGELFF
few	TRBV5-6	TRBJ1-2	-	TGTGCCAGCAGCCTGGACAGCTATGGCTACACCTTC	CASSLDSYGYTF
-	TRBV14	TRBJ2-6	TRBD1	TGTGCCAGCAGCCCTTATTGGGACAGGGGAGCAGGGGCCAACGTCCTGACTTTC	CASSPYWDRGAGANVLTF
-	TRBV11-2	TRBJ1-2	-	TGTGCCAGCAGCGCTTATCAGGGTGTCCCCTATGGCTACACCTTC	CASSAYQGVPYGYTF
-	TRBV15	TRBJ1-2	-	TGTGCCACCAGCTGGTCAGGGGAAAGGGATAGCTACACCTTC	CATSWSGERDSYTF
-	TRBV18	TRBJ1-1	TRBD1	TGTGCCAGCTCACCTCGGACAGGGTCGGGAGTAGCTGAAGCTTTCTTT	CASSPRTGSGVAEAFF
few	TRBV30	TRBJ1-2	-	TGTGCCTGGGTGTACAGGGTCGGCTACACCTTC	CAWVYRVGYTF
-	TRBV13	TRBJ1-3	-	TGTGCCAGCAGCTTAGCACATCCTGGAAACACCATATATTTT	CASSLAHPGNTIYF
-	TRBV6-2/TRBV6-3	TRBJ2-7	-	TGTGCCAGCAGTTACTCGACGGGACAATATATAAACTCCTACGAGCAGTACTTC	CASSYSTGQYINSYEQYF
-	TRBV3-1/TRBV3-2	TRBJ1-3	TRBD1	TGTGCCAGCAGCCAAGTCCGACCGGGACAGAGCTCTGGAAACACCATATATTTT	CASSQVRPGQSSGNTIYF
-	TRBV28	TRBJ2-3	TRBD2	TGTGCCAGCAGTTTCGCCATAGCGGGAGGAACAGATACGCAGTATTTT	CASSFAIAGGTDTQYF
-	TRBV25-1	TRBJ1-3	-	TGTGCCAGCAGTGATGCAGGCTCTGGAAACACCATATATTTT	CASSDAGSGNTIYF
-	TRBV27	TRBJ2-1	-	TGTGCCAGCAGCTCCTTGCGGCCCCAAAGGAATGAGCAGTTCTTC	CASSSLRPQRNEQFF
-	TRBV27	TRBJ1-5	TRBD1	TGTGCCAGCAGTTTAGGGACAGGGAGTAGCAATCAGCCCCAGCATTTT	CASSLGTGSSNQPQHF
-	TRBV7-2	TRBJ2-5	TRBD1	TGTGCCAGCAGCCAGGACAGGTTCTCAGAGACCCAGTACTTC	CASSQDRFSETQYF
-	TRBV7-2	TRBJ2-1	TRBD2	TGTGCCAGCAGTCCAGGACTAGCGGCAGCCATATTCTTC	CASSPGLAAAIFF
-	TRBV29-1	TRBJ1-4	-	TGCAGCGTCCAAAACAGGGAAAGAGATGAAAAACTGTTTTTT	CSVQNRERDEKLFF
-	TRBV4-3	TRBJ1-2	TRBD1	TGCGCCAGCAGCCAGGGGACAGGGGGCGAAGGCTACACCTTC	CASSQGTGGEGYTF
-	TRBV25-1	TRBJ1-2	-	TGTGCCAGCAGTCAAATCTATGGCTACACCTTC	CASSQIYGYTF
many	TRBV5-1	TRBJ2-3	TRBD2	TGCGCCAGCAGCTTTGGGACTAGCGATGATACGCAGTATTTT	CASSFGTSDDTQYF
-	TRBV6-2/TRBV6-3	TRBJ2-5	-	TGTGCCAGCAGTTACGTAACAGCCGGAGAGACCCAGTACTTC	CASSYVTAGETQYF
-	TRBV18	TRBJ2-7	-	TGTGCCAGCTCACCGGGGCAGGCTCAAGGCTACGAGCAGTACTTC	CASSPGQAQGYEQYF
-	TRBV14	TRBJ1-2	-	TGTGCCAGCAGCCAATTTGACAGTAACTATGGCTACACCTTC	CASSQFDSNYGYTF
-	TRBV7-9	TRBJ2-1	-	TGTGCCAGCAGCTCCGTCCGTGAGAGCGGTTACAATGAGCAGTTCTTC	CASSSVRESGYNEQFF
-	TRBV6-5	TRBJ2-7	-	TGTGCCAGCAGTTCGCTTTCCCGCCCCAGCTCCTACGAGCAGTACTTC	CASSSLSRPSSYEQYF
-	TRBV11-3	TRBJ2-3	TRBD2	TGTGCCAGCAGCACCGGACTAGCGGGTTTTAGCACAGATACGCAGTATTTT	CASSTGLAGFSTDTQYF
-	TRBV12-5	TRBJ2-7	-	TGTGCTAGGAGGGACATGGGCTCCTACGAGCAGTACTTC	CARRDMGSYEQYF
-	TRBV20-1	TRBJ2-2	-	TGCAGTGCTAGGGAGGACGGGGAGCTGTTTTTT	CSAREDGELFF
-	TRBV29-1	TRBJ1-1	-	TGCAGCGTCATTTTGTACACTGAAGCTTTCTTT	CSVILYTEAFF
-	TRBV27	TRBJ2-1	-	TGTGCCAGCAGTTTAACACTCGGGGGTCACGACAATGAGCAGTTCTTC	CASSLTLGGHDNEQFF
-	TRBV15	TRBJ1-5	-	TGTGCCACCAGCAGAGATAGGAGTCTGACGCCCCAGCATTTT	CATSRDRSLTPQHF
-	TRBV20-1	TRBJ1-2	-	TGCAGTGCTAGTCCCTTACTTACCGGTGGCTACACCTTC	CSASPLLTGGYTF